This entry concerns a single TCR beta chain. Its specificity is not known. This PCR relied on a set of 60 Vbeta primers and 13 Jbeta primers. Only in-frame clones appear in the TCRdb table, and some are missing; sequencing was by immunoSEQ multiplex PCR. The table includes around 50,000 clones, 75% to 85% detected once. This CDR3 is 14 amino acids long. V gave up 4 bases and J gave up 11 bases, with 21 bases separating them. The germline V gene encodes CDR1 SGHNT and CDR2 YYREEE (reference sequence). The sample is drawn from a study of cytomegalovirus exposure and HLA in healthy donors. General study results and limits: In vitro assays verified that three CMV-associated chains recognized CMV antigens specifically. In a later analysis, at a false discovery rate of 0.05, roughly 17,000 TCR beta sequences matched HLA alleles. In presence/absence analyses, roughly uniform sequencing depth across donors was assumed. A classifier reportedly called cytomegalovirus status with high sensitivity and specificity.

The origin of this receptor is a man aged 30 to 39 in good health and CMV-seronegative. The chain combines TRBV5-4 with TRBJ2-5; perhaps TRBD2 as D (5 bases). The specimen was PBMCs. CDR3 coding DNA: TGTGCCAGCAGCGTCCGGGAAACGTCCAGAGAGCAGTACTTC. Protein sequence: CASSVRETSREQYF.